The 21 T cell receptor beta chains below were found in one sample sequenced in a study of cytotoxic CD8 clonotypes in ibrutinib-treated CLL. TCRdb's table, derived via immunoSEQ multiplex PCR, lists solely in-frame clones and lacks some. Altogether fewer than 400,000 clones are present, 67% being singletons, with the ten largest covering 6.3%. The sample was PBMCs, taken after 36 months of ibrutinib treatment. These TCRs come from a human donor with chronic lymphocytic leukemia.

In nucleotides, the CDR3 is TGTGCCAGCAGCCGTAGCGGGGGGAGTATCGGGGAGCTGTTTTTT. Amino acid sequence: CASSRSGGSIGELFF. The gene calls are TRBV13 and TRBJ2-2; the match to TRBD2 covers 10 bases. The ends lost 5 bases at V and 7 bases at J; junction bases unmatched: 7. The CDR3 runs 15 residues. Germline V CDR1 and CDR2: PRHDT, FYEKMQ (reference sequence).

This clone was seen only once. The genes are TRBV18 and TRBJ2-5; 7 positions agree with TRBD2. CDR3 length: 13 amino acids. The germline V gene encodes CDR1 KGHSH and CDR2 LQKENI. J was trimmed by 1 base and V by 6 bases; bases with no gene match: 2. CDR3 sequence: CASSGGFQETQYF. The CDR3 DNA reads TGTGCCAGCTCGGGAGGGTTCCAAGAGACCCAGTACTTC.

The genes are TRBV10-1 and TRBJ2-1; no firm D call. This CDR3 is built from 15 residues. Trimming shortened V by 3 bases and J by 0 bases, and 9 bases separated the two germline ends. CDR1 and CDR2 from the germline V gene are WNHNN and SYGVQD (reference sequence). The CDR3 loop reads CASSDVPSSYNEQFF. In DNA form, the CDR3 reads TGCGCCAGCAGTGATGTACCGAGCTCCTACAATGAGCAGTTCTTC.

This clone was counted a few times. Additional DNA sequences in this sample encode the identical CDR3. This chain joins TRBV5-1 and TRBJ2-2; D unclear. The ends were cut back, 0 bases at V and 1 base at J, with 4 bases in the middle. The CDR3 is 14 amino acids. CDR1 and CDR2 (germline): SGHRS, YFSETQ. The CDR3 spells CASSLGRNTGELFF. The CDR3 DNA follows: TGCGCCAGCAGCTTGGGCAGGAACACCGGGGAGCTGTTTTTT.

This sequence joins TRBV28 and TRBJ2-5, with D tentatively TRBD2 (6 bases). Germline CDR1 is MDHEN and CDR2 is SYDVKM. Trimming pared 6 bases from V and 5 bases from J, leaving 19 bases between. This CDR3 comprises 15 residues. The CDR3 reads CASSCQGGPRETQYF. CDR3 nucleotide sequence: TGTGCCAGCAGCTGCCAGGGAGGTCCAAGGGAGACCCAGTACTTC.

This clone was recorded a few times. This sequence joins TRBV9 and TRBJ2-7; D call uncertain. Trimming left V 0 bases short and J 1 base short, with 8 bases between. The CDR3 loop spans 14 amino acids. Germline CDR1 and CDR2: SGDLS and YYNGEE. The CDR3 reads CASSVAPASYEQYF. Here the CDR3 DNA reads TGTGCCAGCAGCGTAGCCCCTGCTTCCTACGAGCAGTACTTC.

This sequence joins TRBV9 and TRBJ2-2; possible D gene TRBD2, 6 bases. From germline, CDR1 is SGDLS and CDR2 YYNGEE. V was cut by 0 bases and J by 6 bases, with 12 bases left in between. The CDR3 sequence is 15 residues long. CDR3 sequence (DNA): TGTGCCAGCAGCGTAGTTGGAGGGTTAGCCGGGGAGCTGTTTTTT. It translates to CASSVVGGLAGELFF.

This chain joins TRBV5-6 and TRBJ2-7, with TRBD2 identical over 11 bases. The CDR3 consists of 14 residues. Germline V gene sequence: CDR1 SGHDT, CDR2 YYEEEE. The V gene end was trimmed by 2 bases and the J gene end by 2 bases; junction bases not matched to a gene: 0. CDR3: CASSFSGGAYEQYF. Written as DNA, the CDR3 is TGTGCCAGCAGCTTTAGCGGGGGGGCCTACGAGCAGTACTTC.

The CDR3 sequence is CASSYLIQGHEQYF. DNA of the CDR3: TGTGCCAGCAGTTACTTAATACAGGGCCACGAGCAGTACTTC. The V call is TRBV6-6, the J call TRBJ2-7; D is perhaps TRBD1 (6 bases). V was cut by 1 base and J by 5 bases, with 12 bases left in between. The CDR3 covers 14 residues. The V gene's germline CDR1 is MNHNY and CDR2 SVGAGI (reference sequence).

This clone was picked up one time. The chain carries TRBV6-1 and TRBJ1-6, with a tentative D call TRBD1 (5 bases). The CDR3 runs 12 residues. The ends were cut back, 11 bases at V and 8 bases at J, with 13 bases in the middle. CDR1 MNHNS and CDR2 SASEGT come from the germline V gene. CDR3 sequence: CAGGRFDSPLHF. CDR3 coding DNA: TGTGCCGGGGGGAGGTTCGATTCACCCCTCCACTTT.

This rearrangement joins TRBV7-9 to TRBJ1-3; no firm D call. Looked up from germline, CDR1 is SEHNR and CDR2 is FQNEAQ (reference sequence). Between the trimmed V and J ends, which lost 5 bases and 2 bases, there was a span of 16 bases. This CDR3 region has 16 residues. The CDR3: CASSSGRPLTGNTIYF. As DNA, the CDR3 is TGTGCCAGCAGCAGTGGACGGCCCCTAACTGGAAACACCATATATTTT.

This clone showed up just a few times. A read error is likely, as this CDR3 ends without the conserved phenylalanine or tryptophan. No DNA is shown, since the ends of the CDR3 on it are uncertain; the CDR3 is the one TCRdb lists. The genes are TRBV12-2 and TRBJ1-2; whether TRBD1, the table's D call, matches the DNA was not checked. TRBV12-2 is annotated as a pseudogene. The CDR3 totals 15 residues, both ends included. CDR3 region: CASRLARDRAMTVGY.

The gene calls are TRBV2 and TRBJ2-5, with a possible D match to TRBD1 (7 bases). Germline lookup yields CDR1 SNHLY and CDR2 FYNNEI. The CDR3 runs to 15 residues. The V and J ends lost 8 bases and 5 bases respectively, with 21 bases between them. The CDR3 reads CASVVRGPGVETQYF. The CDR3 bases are TGTGCCAGCGTGGTTAGGGGGCCGGGGGTGGAGACCCAGTACTTC.

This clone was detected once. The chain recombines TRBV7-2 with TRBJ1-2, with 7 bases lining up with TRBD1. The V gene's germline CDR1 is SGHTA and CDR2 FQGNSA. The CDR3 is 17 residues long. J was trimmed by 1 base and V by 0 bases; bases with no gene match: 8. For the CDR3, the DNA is TGTGCCAGCAGCTTAGCACCGGGACAGTACGATAACTATGGCTACACCTTC. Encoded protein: CASSLAPGQYDNYGYTF.

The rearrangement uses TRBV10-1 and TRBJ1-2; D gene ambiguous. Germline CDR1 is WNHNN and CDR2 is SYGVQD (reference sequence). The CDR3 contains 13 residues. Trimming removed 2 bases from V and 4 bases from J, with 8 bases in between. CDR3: CASSEKGVYGYTF. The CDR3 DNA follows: TGCGCCAGCAGTGAGAAGGGTGTCTATGGCTACACCTTC.

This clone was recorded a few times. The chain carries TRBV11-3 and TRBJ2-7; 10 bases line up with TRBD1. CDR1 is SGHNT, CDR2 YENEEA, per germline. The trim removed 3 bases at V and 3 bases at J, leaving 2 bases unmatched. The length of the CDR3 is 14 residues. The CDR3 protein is CASSFRDRGYEQYF. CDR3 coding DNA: TGTGCCAGCAGCTTCCGGGACAGGGGCTACGAGCAGTACTTC.

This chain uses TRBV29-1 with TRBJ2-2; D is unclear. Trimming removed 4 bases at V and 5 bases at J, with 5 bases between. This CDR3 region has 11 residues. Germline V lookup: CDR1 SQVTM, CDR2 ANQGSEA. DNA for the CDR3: TGCAGCGTTGTTCGGACCGGGGAGCTGTTTTTT. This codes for CSVVRTGELFF.

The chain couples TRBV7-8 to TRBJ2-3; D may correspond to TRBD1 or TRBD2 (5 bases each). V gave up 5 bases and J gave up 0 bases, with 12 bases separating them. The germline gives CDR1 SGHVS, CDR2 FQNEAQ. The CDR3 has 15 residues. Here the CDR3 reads CASSPQGPSTDTQYF. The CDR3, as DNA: TGTGCCAGCAGCCCCCAGGGACCTAGCACAGATACGCAGTATTTT.

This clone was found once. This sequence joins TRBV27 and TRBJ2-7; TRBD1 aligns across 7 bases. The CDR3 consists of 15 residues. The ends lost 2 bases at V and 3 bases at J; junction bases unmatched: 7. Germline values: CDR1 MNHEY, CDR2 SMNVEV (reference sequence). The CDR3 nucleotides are TGTGCCAGCAGTTTAAAAGGGACAGAGATCTACGAGCAGTACTTC. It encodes CASSLKGTEIYEQYF.

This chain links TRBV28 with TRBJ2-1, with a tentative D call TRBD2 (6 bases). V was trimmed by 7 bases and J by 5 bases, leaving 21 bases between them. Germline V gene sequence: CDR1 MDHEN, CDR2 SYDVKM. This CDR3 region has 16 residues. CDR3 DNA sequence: TGTGCCAGCACGGAGTCCGGAGGGGTAGAGGACAATGAGCAGTTCTTC. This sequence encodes CASTESGGVEDNEQFF.

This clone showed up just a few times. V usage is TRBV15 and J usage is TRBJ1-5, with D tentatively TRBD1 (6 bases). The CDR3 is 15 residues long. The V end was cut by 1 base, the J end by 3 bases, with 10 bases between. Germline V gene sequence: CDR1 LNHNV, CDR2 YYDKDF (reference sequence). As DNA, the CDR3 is TGTGCCACCAGCAGAGGACGACAGGACAATCAGCCCCAGCATTTT. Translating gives CATSRGRQDNQPQHF. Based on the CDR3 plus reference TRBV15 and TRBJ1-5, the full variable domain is DAMVIQNPRYQVTQFGKPVTLSCSQTLNHNVMYWYQQKSSQAPKLLFHYYDKDFNNEADTPDNFQSRRPNTSFCFLDIRSPGLGDTAMYLCATSRGRQDNQPQHFGDGTRLSIL.